This T cell receptor beta chain was sequenced during a study of CD8 T cells in ankylosing spondylitis. By quantitative 5'-RACE with molecular barcodes, the TCR beta libraries were made. One entry per CDR3 protein results from TCRdb running MiXCR on the 5' RACE reads. The sample includes 350,000 to 550,000 distinct CDR3 sequences, roughly a quarter of them seen just once. The CDR3 has 16 residues. Germline CDR1 SGHRS, CDR2 YFSETQ. Trimming shortened V by 0 bases and J by 0 bases, and 11 bases separated the two germline ends. General study findings and limits: Some of these motif variants have turned up before, in reports on reactive arthritis synovial fluid and blood. Apparently characteristic of ankylosing spondylitis blood was a TCR beta motif (roughly eight highly homologous variants). Disease-linked clones proved CD8+ and comparatively uncommon in peripheral blood. Enrichment of disease-linked clones was reportedly significant in matched ankylosing spondylitis synovial fluid.

With respect to this clonotype: What it recognizes is unknown.

This chain joins TRBV5-1 and TRBJ2-3; D is perhaps TRBD2 (5 bases). The sample was blood, either unsorted or a sorted T cell fraction (not recorded which). This receptor was obtained from a male donor with ankylosing spondylitis. The CDR3 nucleotides are TGCGCCAGCAGCTTGGCGCGGGCGGCAAGCACAGATACGCAGTATTTT. This encodes CASSLARAASTDTQYF.